The clone carrying this T cell receptor (beta chain) has only a few counts. The CDR3 is made up of 17 amino acids. CDR1 and CDR2 (germline): SGHRS, YFSETQ. Losses at the gene ends were 5 bases for V and 0 bases for J; bases not matched to a gene: 8. The data were obtained in a study of blood T cell repertoires in COVID-19. Study-wide background: Researchers got acute and convalescent COVID-19 samples from the United States, Italy and Spain. Sources were T cells, B-cell-depleted T cells, or PBMCs; the material itself was cDNA or gDNA.

Measured with immunoSEQ multiplex PCR; TCRdb has only the in-frame clones, and not every one. The table has more than 200,000 clones, 80% to 85% seen once; the top ten hold under 5%. The chain uses TRBV5-1 and TRBJ2-2, with 9 positions matching TRBD1. The sequence derives from a man aged 45-65 years with active or convalescent COVID-19. Sequencing was done on a sample of peripheral blood. The CDR3 here is CASRVGQGGANTGELFF. CDR3 nucleotide sequence: TGCGCCAGCAGGGTGGGACAGGGTGGCGCGAACACCGGGGAGCTGTTTTTT. The variable domain in full, with the rest retrieved from reference TRBV5-1 and TRBJ2-2, is KAGVTQTPRYLIKTRGQQVTLSCSPISGHRSVSWYQQTPGQGLQFLFEYFSETQRNKGNFPGRFSGRQFSNSRSEMNVSTLELGDSALYLCASRVGQGGANTGELFFGEGSRLTVL.